The clone carrying this TCR beta chain showed up just a few times. Its specificity is unknown. The data belong to a study of regulatory T cells in long-lasting Graves disease. At the level of the study: By definition, persistent Graves' disease involved antithyroid drugs for over 5 years alongside positive TSH receptor antibodies.

Study-level results: The study found TRBV28, TRBJ1-2 and TRBJ2-5 favored in persistent disease.

Combining iRepertoire HTBI primers with Arm-PCR of CDR3 regions, the authors built TCR beta libraries. Using its own MiXCR run on the multiplex PCR reads, TCRdb lists one record per CDR3 protein. The profile shows around 500,000 distinct CDR3 sequences, around 20% of them singletons. The CDR3 contains 16 residues. CDR1 and CDR2 from the germline V gene are LGHNA and YSLEER. V was trimmed by 2 bases and J by 4 bases, leaving 15 bases between them. The time point: persistent/refractory GD, antithyroid drugs over 5 years with positive TRAb. PBMC RNA was the source of the TCR library. Graves' disease diagnoses followed American Thyroid Association guidelines.

This chain joins TRBV4-3 and TRBJ2-4, with a possible D match to TRBD1 (5 bases). The sample was peripheral blood mononuclear cells (PBMCs), taken when the disease was refractory, from a patient treated with antithyroid drugs. This TCR derives from a female donor with Graves disease. The CDR3 DNA is TGCGCCAGCAGCCAATCCTTAAGTAGGGGAAAAAACATTCAGTACTTC. Protein product: CASSQSLSRGKNIQYF.